This TCR beta chain was found in a study of T cell repertoires in cytomegalovirus infection. The wider study: Recently identified HLA-C-restricted CMV epitopes were among the peptides used. Matching HLA type, along with CMV infection, was indicated by public TCR beta signatures.

The trim removed 7 bases at V and 5 bases at J, leaving 5 bases unmatched. The CDR3 length is 13 residues. CDR1 and CDR2 from the germline V gene are SGDLS and YYNGEE. To note about this clonotype: Its antigen is unidentified.

Study observations and caveats: Public TCR beta family frequency separated CMV-and-HLA carriers, including in an independent cohort. Ex vivo, HLA-C-restricted CMV-specific TCR beta clonotypes prevailed over the rest of the response.

TCRdb fed the reads into MiXCR, producing one record per CDR3 protein. Of some 900,000 distinct CDR3 sequences listed, approximately 30% are singletons. Sequenced here: cultured CD8+ T cells from PBMCs, sampled from culture after CMV antigen stimulation. The clonotype comes from a human donor in good health (CMV status not recorded). Some clones in this sample may be carry-over from other donors' samples. The chain is built from TRBV9 and TRBJ2-1, with 8 bases matching TRBD2. CDR3 loop: CASAGGGNNEQFF. CDR3 sequence (DNA): TGTGCCAGCGCCGGGGGGGGGAACAATGAGCAGTTCTTC.